The entry below describes one TCR beta chain. This specimen comes from a study of pediatric ulcerative colitis. Study information: Most patients had pancolitis, and two had left-sided colitis.

Using immunoSEQ multiplex PCR, the repertoire was profiled, and TCRdb retains in-frame clones only, with some absent. The data contain about 64,000 clones, roughly nine tenths of them singletons. V gave up 1 base and J gave up 5 bases, with 14 bases separating them. The CDR3 is 15 residues long. Looked up from germline, CDR1 is LNHDA and CDR2 is SQIVND (reference sequence). The origin of this receptor is a boy between 10 and 17 years old with severe ulcerative colitis. The sequencing sample was made of blood. This chain joins TRBV19 and TRBJ1-1, with D uncertain. CDR3 residues: CASSIGSTLGTEAFF. The DNA of the CDR3 is TGTGCCAGTAGTATAGGTTCCACACTTGGGACTGAAGCTTTCTTT. Complete variable domain (other parts from reference TRBV19 and TRBJ1-1): DGGITQSPKYLFRKEGQNVTLSCEQNLNHDAMYWYRQDPGQGLRLIYYSQIVNDFQKGDIAEGYSVSREKKESFPLTVTSAQKNPTAFYLCASSIGSTLGTEAFFGQGTRLTVV.